The 9 T cell receptor beta chains listed next were all sequenced from one sample in a study of blood T cell repertoires in COVID-19. Repertoires were generated with immunoSEQ multiplex PCR, while TCRdb's copy carries only in-frame clones and drops some. The data show 300,000 to 350,000 clones, with roughly 90% seen just once and around 3.9% held by the top ten. Sequencing input: PBMCs or T cells enriched from blood (not recorded which). The origin of the receptors is a woman in her 30s who had been exposed to COVID-19.

Comment on this clone: The junction differs from germline at one of its ends, possibly a read error. The J gene is TRBJ2-3, the V gene TRBV13; TRBD1 agrees at 9 bases. The CDR3 is 14 residues long. CDR1 is PRHDT, CDR2 FYEKMQ, per germline (reference sequence). The CDR3: CASSLGQGIDTQYF. The DNA of the CDR3 is TGTGCCAGCAGCCTAGGACAGGGGATAGATACGCAGTATTTT.

V usage is TRBV28 and J usage is TRBJ1-6, with D unresolved. Germline CDR1 MDHEN, CDR2 SYDVKM. The CDR3 is 12 residues long. Trimming pared 7 bases from V and 14 bases from J, leaving 15 bases between. CDR3 residues: CASIQRPGTLHF. The CDR3 nucleotides read TGTGCCAGCATCCAAAGGCCAGGCACCCTCCACTTT.

The genes are TRBV30 and TRBJ1-5, with no clear D. The CDR3 has 14 residues. From germline, CDR1 is GTSNPN and CDR2 SVGIG (reference sequence). V was clipped by 1 base and J by 6 bases, with 13 bases between them. CDR3 coding DNA: TGTGCCTGGAGTGCGTTCACAGTATTTCAGCCCCAGCATTTT. Translation: CAWSAFTVFQPQHF.

V usage is TRBV6-5 and J usage is TRBJ2-7; a possible D gene is TRBD2 (6 bases). CDR3 length equals 14 residues. V was shortened by 2 bases and J by 3 bases, with 11 bases between the two germline ends. Per the germline V gene, CDR1 is MNHEY and CDR2 is SVGAGI. The CDR3 spells CASSYRETSYEQYF. The CDR3 nucleotides are TGTGCCAGCAGTTACAGGGAGACTAGCTACGAGCAGTACTTC.

The chain employs TRBV9 and TRBJ1-1; unclear D gene. V was clipped by 4 bases and J by 0 bases, with 10 bases between them. The CDR3 runs to 14 residues. Germline-derived CDR1 and CDR2 are SGDLS and YYNGEE. CDR3 sequence: CASSPRQLNTEAFF. In DNA form, the CDR3 reads TGTGCCAGCAGCCCCCGTCAGTTGAACACTGAAGCTTTCTTT.

V gene TRBV10-3 combines with J gene TRBJ1-2; D is undetermined. Per the germline V gene, CDR1 is ENHRY and CDR2 is SYGVKD. This CDR3 has 13 amino acids. V was cut by 1 base and J by 1 base, with 4 bases left in between. CDR3 bases: TGTGCCATCAGTGAGTACGGTAACTATGGCTACACCTTC. Translated, it gives CAISEYGNYGYTF.

The CDR3 loop reads CASSPRVGREKLFF. CDR3 DNA: TGTGCCAGCAGCCCGAGGGTAGGGCGTGAAAAACTGTTTTTT. The chain uses TRBV7-2 and TRBJ1-4; unclear D gene. The CDR3 consists of 14 residues. Germline lookup yields CDR1 SGHTA and CDR2 FQGNSA. Trimming left V 5 bases short and J 7 bases short, with 14 bases between. Full variable domain (rest looked up from reference TRBV7-2 and TRBJ1-4): GAGVSQSPSNKVTEKGKDVELRCDPISGHTALYWYRQSLGQGLEFLIYFQGNSAPDKSGLPSDRFSAERTGGSVSTLTIQRTQQEDSAVYLCASSPRVGREKLFFGSGTQLSVL.

J is TRBJ1-6 and V is TRBV3-1 (or the pseudogene TRBV3-2), with 7 bases aligning to TRBD1. V trimming: 0 bases; J trimming: 6 bases; junction bases outside the gene matches: 2. Germline CDR1 is LGHDT and CDR2 is YNNKEL (reference sequence). The CDR3 has 15 amino acids. The CDR3 DNA reads TGTGCCAGCAGCCAAGACAGGGGGGTTAATTCACCCCTCCACTTT. It encodes CASSQDRGVNSPLHF.

The chain has TRBV13 and TRBJ1-3; D call uncertain. The CDR3 is 15 residues long. Germline V CDR1 and CDR2: PRHDT, FYEKMQ (reference sequence). V gave up 6 bases and J gave up 0 bases, with 12 bases separating them. The CDR3 is CASRIRAFSGNTIYF. In nucleotides, the CDR3 is TGTGCCAGCAGAATTAGAGCATTCTCTGGAAACACCATATATTTT.